One sample yielded the 4 T cell receptor beta chains listed below, sequenced in a study of PD-L1 blockade in urothelial cancer. Generated by immunoSEQ multiplex PCR, the TCRdb table keeps only in-frame clones and is missing some. This table holds some 30,000 clones, about 80% found once. Regarding time point: peripheral blood 6 weeks after treatment start. Specimen: PBMCs, collected around atezolizumab (anti-PD-L1) treatment. These receptors were taken from a man aged 65 to 85 with urothelial cancer.

V usage is TRBV23-1 and J usage is TRBJ1-5, with a possible D match to TRBD1 (5 bases). TRBV23-1 is filed as an ORF, its function uncertain. The CDR3 is 13 residues long. Trimming removed 2 bases at V and 4 bases at J, with 6 bases between. CDR3 residues: CASSQAGNQPQHF. In nucleotides, the CDR3 is TGCGCCAGCAGTCAAGCAGGGAATCAGCCCCAGCATTTT.

The chain carries TRBV19 and TRBJ2-7; no reliable D call. In germline, CDR1 is LNHDA, CDR2 SQIVND (reference sequence). Trimming left V 6 bases short and J 6 bases short, with 15 bases between. The CDR3 has 13 residues. Here the CDR3 reads CASSPPQISEQYF. Written as DNA, the CDR3 is TGTGCCAGTAGCCCTCCCCAGATAAGCGAGCAGTACTTC.

In DNA, the CDR3 is TGTGCCAGCAGCGTAGCCGGCGGAGGACTCACAGATACGCAGTATTTT. Its protein is CASSVAGGGLTDTQYF. J is TRBJ2-3 and V is TRBV9; a possible D gene is TRBD2 (5 bases). Germline V gene sequence: CDR1 SGDLS, CDR2 YYNGEE. Deletions cut 0 bases from V and 2 bases from J, with 13 bases between. The CDR3 extends over 16 amino acids.

V gene TRBV5-5 combines with J gene TRBJ2-2; D possibly corresponds to TRBD2 (5 bases). V shed 5 bases and J shed 1 base, with 12 bases lying between them. The CDR3 is 15 residues long. CDR1 is SGHKS, CDR2 YYEKEE, per germline (reference sequence). The CDR3 region is CASRRGLMNTGELFF. CDR3 bases: TGTGCCAGCAGACGCGGACTGATGAACACCGGGGAGCTGTTTTTT.